A selection of T cell receptor beta chains follows, all from one sample in a study of Ad26.COV2.S vaccination and SARS-CoV-2 variants. Method: immunoSEQ multiplex PCR; TCRdb's copy keeps in-frame clones and lacks some. The sample contains fewer than 400,000 clones, around 89% of which appear only once. The sample in question was peripheral blood, obtained in a trial of Ad26.COV2.S vaccine versus placebo. The receptors were gathered from a person between 18 and 59 years old who received the Ad26.COV2.S COVID-19 vaccine or a placebo. Both conserved end residues are part of each CDR3. D genes are given only for firm matches. Expanded clones get a size class; other rows say once, few or many, or leave the size out.

TRBJ2-7,NA,TRBV10-3,NA,CAISESIKSGVEQYF,TGTGCCATCAGTGAGTCGATTAAATCGGGGGTCGAGCAGTACTTC
TRBJ2-1,TRBD1,TRBV29-1,NA,CSVDPPGQGIVNEQFF,TGCAGCGTGGATCCCCCGGGACAGGGGATAGTGAATGAGCAGTTCTTC
TRBJ2-5,TRBD1,TRBV7-2,NA,CASSWRTGPPRETQYF,TGTGCCAGCAGCTGGCGGACAGGCCCTCCGAGGGAGACCCAGTACTTC
TRBJ1-5,NA,TRBV6-6,NA,CASSFDQGRKQPQHF,TGTGCCAGCAGTTTTGATCAAGGCAGAAAACAGCCCCAGCATTTT
TRBJ1-1,NA,TRBV28,NA,CASKAGVRNTEAFF,TGTGCCAGCAAAGCAGGGGTTCGGAACACTGAAGCTTTCTTT
TRBJ2-7,NA,TRBV14,once,CASSPNLGLGQYF,TGTGCCAGCAGTCCTAACCTTGGGCTGGGGCAGTACTTC
TRBJ1-2,NA,TRBV9,NA,CASSVAGRGGGYTF,TGTGCCAGCAGCGTAGCGGGCAGGGGTGGTGGCTACACCTTC
TRBJ2-7,TRBD1,TRBV5-1,NA,CASSLGQGADEQYF,TGCGCCAGCAGCTTGGGACAGGGGGCAGACGAGCAGTACTTC
TRBJ2-6,NA,TRBV2,NA,CASHRISGANVLTF,TGTGCCAGTCACAGGATCTCTGGGGCCAACGTCCTGACTTTC
TRBJ2-2,NA,TRBV12-3/TRBV12-4,NA,CASSRRTGELFF,TGTGCCAGCAGCCGGCGCACCGGGGAGCTGTTTTTT
TRBJ1-2,NA,TRBV7-8,NA,CASSLVRGGNYGYTF,TGTGCCAGCAGCTTAGTCCGGGGGGGGAACTATGGCTACACCTTC
TRBJ2-6,NA,TRBV3-1/TRBV3-2,NA,CASSLRSLSSGANVLTF,TGTGCCAGCAGCCTTCGGAGTTTAAGCTCTGGGGCCAACGTCCTGACTTTC
TRBJ2-1,NA,TRBV5-1,NA,CASSLDPEAPYNEQFF,TGCGCCAGCAGCTTGGATCCAGAGGCCCCCTACAATGAGCAGTTCTTC
TRBJ2-1,TRBD1,TRBV24-1,once,CATGQSSSYNEQFF,TGTGCCACGGGACAGTCGAGCTCCTACAATGAGCAGTTCTTC
TRBJ2-3,NA,TRBV9,NA,CASSVEGEVIDTQYF,TGTGCCAGCAGCGTTGAGGGAGAGGTTATAGATACGCAGTATTTT
TRBJ1-1,TRBD1,TRBV6-1,NA,CASSEFYRGRAEAFF,TGTGCCAGCAGTGAATTTTACAGGGGAAGGGCTGAAGCTTTCTTT
TRBJ2-7,NA,TRBV28,NA,CASSLMATYEQYF,TGTGCCAGCAGTTTAATGGCCACCTACGAGCAGTACTTC
TRBJ2-7,NA,TRBV24-1,NA,CATSQDAPSGEQYF,TGTGCCACAAGCCAGGACGCCCCCAGCGGCGAGCAGTACTTC
TRBJ2-1,NA,TRBV9,NA,CASSPRGANNEQFF,TGTGCCAGCAGCCCGAGGGGAGCGAACAATGAGCAGTTCTTC
TRBJ2-3,TRBD2,TRBV28,NA,CASMEGGPGTDTQYF,TGTGCCAGCATGGAGGGAGGGCCGGGCACAGATACGCAGTATTTT
TRBJ1-1,TRBD1,TRBV12-5,NA,CASGSDRGLGTEAFF,TGTGCTAGTGGTTCCGACAGGGGGCTTGGCACTGAAGCTTTCTTT
TRBJ2-7,NA,TRBV29-1,NA,CSAGQDHYEQYF,TGCAGCGCGGGGCAGGACCACTACGAGCAGTACTTC
TRBJ2-2,NA,TRBV27,NA,CASSQGRLSAKTGELFF,TGTGCCAGCAGTCAGGGTCGCTTATCCGCAAAGACCGGGGAGCTGTTTTTT
TRBJ1-2,NA,TRBV19,NA,CASSRQNYGYTF,TGTGCCAGTAGCCGACAGAACTATGGCTACACCTTC
TRBJ2-5,NA,TRBV21-1,NA,CASSSPETQYF,TGTGCCAGCAGCTCACCAGAGACCCAGTACTTC
TRBJ2-5,TRBD2,TRBV5-1,NA,CASSYGLAQVGETQYF,TGCGCCAGCAGCTACGGACTAGCTCAGGTCGGGGAGACCCAGTACTTC
TRBJ2-3,NA,TRBV3-1/TRBV3-2,NA,CASRGNWGDTQYF,TGTGCCAGCAGGGGTAATTGGGGAGATACGCAGTATTTT
TRBJ2-5,NA,TRBV3-1/TRBV3-2,NA,CASSTSWGPQETQYF,TGTGCCAGCAGCACAAGCTGGGGGCCCCAAGAGACCCAGTACTTC
TRBJ2-5,TRBD2,TRBV14,NA,CASSQLAGGPPKETQYF,TGTGCCAGCAGCCAACTAGCGGGAGGGCCCCCCAAAGAGACCCAGTACTTC
TRBJ2-7,TRBD2,TRBV7-2,NA,CASSLGDRGGLRGEQYF,TGTGCCAGCAGCTTAGGCGACCGGGGGGGTTTGAGGGGCGAGCAGTACTTC
TRBJ1-1,NA,TRBV28,NA,CASSPETGNTEAFF,TGTGCCAGCAGTCCTGAAACAGGGAACACTGAAGCTTTCTTT
TRBJ1-5,TRBD1,TRBV4-1,NA,CASSQVGQGKRNQPQHF,TGCGCCAGCAGCCAAGTCGGACAGGGAAAACGCAATCAGCCCCAGCATTTT
TRBJ2-3,TRBD2,TRBV28,NA,CATWASGRGTQYF,TGTGCCACCTGGGCTAGCGGGAGAGGTACGCAGTATTTT
TRBJ2-5,NA,TRBV5-4,NA,CASSLPGPLQETQYF,TGTGCCAGCAGCTTACCGGGACCGCTCCAAGAGACCCAGTACTTC
TRBJ2-1,TRBD2,TRBV7-3,once,CASSLTSREGLGPYNEQFF,TGTGCCAGCAGCTTAACGTCGAGGGAGGGCCTAGGTCCCTACAATGAGCAGTTCTTC
TRBJ2-1,TRBD2,TRBV5-1,once,CASSLGEGPHNEQFF,TGCGCCAGCAGCTTGGGGGAGGGCCCTCACAATGAGCAGTTCTTC
TRBJ2-7,TRBD2,TRBV6-4,few,CASCFDGLAGNEQYF,TGTGCCAGCTGCTTTGATGGGCTAGCGGGCAACGAGCAGTACTTC
TRBJ2-1,TRBD2,TRBV6-2/TRBV6-3,few,CASSYPTSGSAFYNEQFF,TGTGCCAGCAGTTACCCAACTAGCGGGAGCGCGTTCTACAATGAGCAGTTCTTC
TRBJ2-7,TRBD2,TRBV3-1/TRBV3-2,NA,CASSQELLAGKGEQYF,TGTGCCAGCAGCCAGGAATTACTAGCGGGAAAAGGCGAGCAGTACTTC
TRBJ1-1,TRBD1,TRBV7-2,NA,CASSPAGTGSTEAFF,TGTGCCAGCAGCCCCGCCGGGACAGGAAGCACTGAAGCTTTCTTT
TRBJ2-2,NA,TRBV5-5,NA,CASSLEPARKHTGELFF,TGTGCCAGCAGCTTGGAACCGGCCCGCAAGCACACCGGGGAGCTGTTTTTT
TRBJ2-7,TRBD2,TRBV29-1,NA,CSVESGTSGRLNYEQYF,TGCAGCGTTGAGTCCGGGACTAGCGGGAGACTGAACTACGAGCAGTACTTC
TRBJ2-1,TRBD2,TRBV3-1/TRBV3-2,NA,CASTPTSGHYNEQFF,TGTGCCAGCACCCCCACTAGCGGACACTACAATGAGCAGTTCTTC
TRBJ1-4,TRBD1,TRBV6-1,many,CASSEGQGNEKLFF,TGTGCCAGCAGTGAGGGACAGGGAAACGAAAAACTGTTTTTT
TRBJ1-5,TRBD1,TRBV19,NA,CASSTSSGGSQPQHF,TGTGCCAGTAGCACCTCCTCAGGGGGATCGCAGCCCCAGCATTTT
TRBJ2-2,NA,TRBV10-1,once,CASSESVRGELFF,TGCGCCAGCAGTGAGTCAGTGCGCGGGGAGCTGTTTTTT
TRBJ2-7,NA,TRBV10-2,NA,CASSESKVYEQYF,TGCGCCAGCAGTGAGTCCAAAGTCTACGAGCAGTACTTC
TRBJ2-7,NA,TRBV7-9,once,CASSLVEESPEQYF,TGTGCCAGCAGCCTAGTGGAGGAGAGTCCCGAGCAGTACTTC
TRBJ2-1,TRBD2,TRBV11-2,NA,CASSLTSGRAHEQFF,TGTGCCAGCAGCTTAACTAGCGGGAGGGCCCATGAGCAGTTCTTC
TRBJ2-7,NA,TRBV6-5,NA,CASSRLDSYEQYF,TGTGCCAGCAGTCGTCTCGACTCCTACGAGCAGTACTTC
TRBJ1-5,NA,TRBV3-1/TRBV3-2,NA,CASSQDGQPNQPQHF,TGTGCCAGCAGCCAAGATGGCCAGCCCAATCAGCCCCAGCATTTT
TRBJ1-5,NA,TRBV28,NA,CASSPAGRGWVGNQPQHF,TGTGCCAGCAGCCCGGCGGGCAGGGGCTGGGTGGGGAATCAGCCCCAGCATTTT
TRBJ2-1,TRBD2,TRBV5-6,NA,CASSLDRGRVGEQFF,TGTGCCAGCAGCTTGGATCGCGGGAGGGTGGGTGAGCAGTTCTTC
TRBJ1-2,TRBD1,TRBV18,NA,CASSRAGTGNGYTF,TGTGCCAGCTCGCGGGCCGGGACAGGGAATGGCTACACCTTC
TRBJ2-7,NA,TRBV10-3,NA,CAISEGGSYEQYF,TGTGCCATCAGTGAGGGGGGCTCCTACGAGCAGTACTTC